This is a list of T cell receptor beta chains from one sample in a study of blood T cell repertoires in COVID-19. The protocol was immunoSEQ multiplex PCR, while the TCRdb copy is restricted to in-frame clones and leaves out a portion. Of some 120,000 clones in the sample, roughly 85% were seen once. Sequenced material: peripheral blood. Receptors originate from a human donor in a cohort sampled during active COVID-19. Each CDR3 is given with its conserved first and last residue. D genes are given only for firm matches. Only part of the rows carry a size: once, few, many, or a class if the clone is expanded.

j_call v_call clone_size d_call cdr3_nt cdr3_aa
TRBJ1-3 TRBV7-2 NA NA TGTGCCAGCAGGTCCACTTTATATGGAAACACCATATATTTT CASRSTLYGNTIYF
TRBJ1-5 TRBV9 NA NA TGTGCCAGCAGCGTAGGGCAGTCCAATCAGCCCCAGCATTTT CASSVGQSNQPQHF
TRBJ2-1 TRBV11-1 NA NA TGTGCCAGCAGCCTGACAGGCGGGGGTTACAATGAGCAGTTCTTC CASSLTGGGYNEQFF
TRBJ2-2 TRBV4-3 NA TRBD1 TGCGCCAGCAGCTTCACGACAGGGGCAACCACCGGGGAGCTGTTTTTT CASSFTTGATTGELFF
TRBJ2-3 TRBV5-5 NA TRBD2 TGTGCCAGCAGCACCTCCGGGACTAGCTTTACAGATACGCAGTATTTT CASSTSGTSFTDTQYF
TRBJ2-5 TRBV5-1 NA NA TGCGCCAGCAGCGCGACCGGGAGCCAGCGGGAGACCCAGTACTTC CASSATGSQRETQYF
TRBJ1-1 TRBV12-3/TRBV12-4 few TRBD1 TGTGCCAGCAGTTTAGGACAGGGGGCCGAAGCTTTCTTT CASSLGQGAEAFF
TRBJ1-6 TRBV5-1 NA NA TGCGCCAGCAGCTTGATTGTATCTAACAATCCAGGGTCACCCCTCCACTTT CASSLIVSNNPGSPLHF
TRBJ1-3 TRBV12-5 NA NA TGTGCTAGTGGTTTGACTCCGCCCGGCTCTGGAAACACCATATATTTT CASGLTPPGSGNTIYF
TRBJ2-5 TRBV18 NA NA TGTGCCAGCTCACCCAACCCAGGGGGGCAAGAGACCCAGTACTTC CASSPNPGGQETQYF
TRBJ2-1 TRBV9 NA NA TGTGCCAGCACGAAGGGGGAGGGATACAATGAGCAGTTCTTC CASTKGEGYNEQFF
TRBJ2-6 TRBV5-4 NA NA TGTGCCAGCAGCTCTTTTAACTCTGGGGCCAACGTCCTGACTTTC CASSSFNSGANVLTF
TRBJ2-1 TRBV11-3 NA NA TGTGCCAGCAGCTTCGCGGACAATGAGCAGTTCTTC CASSFADNEQFF
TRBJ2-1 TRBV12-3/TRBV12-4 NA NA TGTGCCAGCAACGTAGGCCCCCCGGGGGAGCAGTTCTTC CASNVGPPGEQFF
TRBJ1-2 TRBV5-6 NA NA TGTGCCAGCAGCTTGGCAGGGAGGAACTATGGCTACACCTTC CASSLAGRNYGYTF
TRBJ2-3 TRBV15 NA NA TGTGCCACCAGCAGAGCAGGGTCCTTCACAGATACGCAGTATTTT CATSRAGSFTDTQYF
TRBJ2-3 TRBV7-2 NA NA TGTGCCAGCAGCTTAAGTCTGCAGGGCGCCCATACGCAGTATTTT CASSLSLQGAHTQYF
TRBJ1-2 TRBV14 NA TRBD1 TGTGCCAGCAGCCATACAGGGGGGTATGGCTACACCTTC CASSHTGGYGYTF
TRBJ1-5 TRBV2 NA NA TGTGCCCCCAGCGGTCCAGGCAATCAGCCCCAGCATTTT CAPSGPGNQPQHF
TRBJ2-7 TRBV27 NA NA TGTGCCAGCTCCGCGTCCTTCTCCTACGAGCAGTACTTC CASSASFSYEQYF
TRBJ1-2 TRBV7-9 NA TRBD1 TGTGCCACCAGCCACCAGGGGGACTATGGCTACACCTTC CATSHQGDYGYTF
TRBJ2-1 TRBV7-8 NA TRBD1 TGTGCCAGCAGCTCGCCGGGACAGGGGGCGAGCAATGAGCAGTTCTTC CASSSPGQGASNEQFF
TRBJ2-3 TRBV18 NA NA TGTGCCAGCTCGCGGTCCAGCGCCGGGGGCACAGATACGCAGTATTTT CASSRSSAGGTDTQYF
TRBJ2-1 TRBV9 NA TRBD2 TGTGCCAGCACCCCTTTTTCTAGCGGAATTTCCTACAATGAGCAGTTCTTC CASTPFSSGISYNEQFF
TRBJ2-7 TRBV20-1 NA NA TGCAGTGCTAGTAACAGCCCCTACGAGCAGTACTTC CSASNSPYEQYF
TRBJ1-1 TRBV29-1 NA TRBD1 TGCAGCGTGGGACAGCAGAACACTGAAGCTTTCTTT CSVGQQNTEAFF
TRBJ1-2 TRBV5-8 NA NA TGTGCCAGCAGCTTGACCAATTGGAAACAGGGCGACTATGGCTACACCTTC CASSLTNWKQGDYGYTF
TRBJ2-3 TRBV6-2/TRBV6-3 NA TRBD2 TGTGCCAGCAGTTACTCGAGCCTAGCGGGGGGTAGCACAGATACGCAGTATTTT CASSYSSLAGGSTDTQYF
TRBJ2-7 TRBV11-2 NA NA TGTGCCAGCAGCTTAGTAGACGACAACTACGAGCAGTACTTC CASSLVDDNYEQYF
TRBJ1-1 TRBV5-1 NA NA TGCGCCAGCAGCTTATACGGACTTTTTTTCGGCACTGAAGCTTTCTTT CASSLYGLFFGTEAFF
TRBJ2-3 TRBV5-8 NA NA TGTGCCAGCAGCCCGGAGGGACTCCGGGCGGATACGCAGTATTTT CASSPEGLRADTQYF
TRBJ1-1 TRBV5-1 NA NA TGCGCCAGCAGCTCTCGTGGGAGCCAGAACACTGAAGCTTTCTTT CASSSRGSQNTEAFF
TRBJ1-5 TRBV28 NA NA TGTGCCAGCAAAGGAGGCTTCAATCAGCCCCAGCATTTT CASKGGFNQPQHF
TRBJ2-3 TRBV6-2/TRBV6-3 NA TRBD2 TGTGCCAGCAGTTACTCCTCTAGAGGGAGGGAAGAAAATACGCAGTATTTT CASSYSSRGREENTQYF
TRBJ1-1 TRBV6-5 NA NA TGTGCCAGCAGGGGCGGGGGGAGGAACACTGAAGCTTTCTTT CASRGGGRNTEAFF
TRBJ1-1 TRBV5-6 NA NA TGTGCCAGCAGCTTGGACAGATCGAACACTGAAGCTTTCTTT CASSLDRSNTEAFF
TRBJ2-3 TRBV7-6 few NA TGTGCCAGCAGCTTAGCGCTCGAGGGGGCAGATACGCAGTATTTT CASSLALEGADTQYF
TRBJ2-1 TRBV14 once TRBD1 TGTGCCAGCAGCCGCCGGGACAGGGCGTATAGTGAGCAGTTCTTC CASSRRDRAYSEQFF
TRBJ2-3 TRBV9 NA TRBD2 TGTGCCAGCAGCGAGTCTGGGAGCGGGAGTATTAGCGGATATACGCAGTATTTT CASSESGSGSISGYTQYF
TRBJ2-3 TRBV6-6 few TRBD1 TGTGCCAGCAGACGGGGACAGGGGGGTTTCACAGATACGCAGTATTTT CASRRGQGGFTDTQYF
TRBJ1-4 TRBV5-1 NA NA TGCGCCAGCAGCAACAGCAAAAATGAAAAACTGTTTTTT CASSNSKNEKLFF
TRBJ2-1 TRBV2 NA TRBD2 TGTGCCAGCAGAGGACTAGCGGGAAATGAGCAGTTCTTC CASRGLAGNEQFF
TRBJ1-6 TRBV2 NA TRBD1 TGTGCCAGCATGGACAGGCCGAGGTCACCCCTCCACTTT CASMDRPRSPLHF
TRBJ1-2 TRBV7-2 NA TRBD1 TGTGCCAGCAGACCGATCCCGGGACAGGGCCTCTATGGCTACACCTTC CASRPIPGQGLYGYTF
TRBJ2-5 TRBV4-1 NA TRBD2 TGCGCCAGCAGCCCCCTGGAGACTAGCGGGACTCAAGAGACCCAGTACTTC CASSPLETSGTQETQYF
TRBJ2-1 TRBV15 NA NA TGTGCCACCAGCAGAGATCTTGGAAGCGGGTACAATGAGCAGTTCTTC CATSRDLGSGYNEQFF